The rows below give T cell receptor beta chains drawn from one sample of a study of patients and donors after allogeneic stem cell transplantation. One entry per CDR3 protein results from TCRdb running MiXCR on the RT-PCR reads. Of 87,000 or so distinct CDR3 sequences in the sample, just under 5% were seen once. Sequences were obtained from blood, either unsorted or a sorted T cell fraction (not recorded which). These receptor sequences come from a human donor who was either an allogeneic HSCT recipient or a stem cell or donor lymphocyte infusion donor (not recorded which). It is not recorded whose cells these are; they may come from a transplant donor. Each CDR3 is given with its conserved first and last residue. Each record gives: D gene, J gene, V gene, CDR3 protein. A D gene is named only where the DNA matches it firmly.

>TRBD2|TRBJ2-1|TRBV7-9
CASSSSGGYNEQFF
>TRBD2|TRBJ2-1|TRBV29-1
CSVDWASGRLSSGNEQFF
>TRBD1|TRBJ2-3|TRBV5-4
CASSFQTGSSTDTQYF
>-|TRBJ1-2|TRBV4-2
CASSQDSRSGYTF
>-|TRBJ2-7|TRBV5-1
CASSLAALGSGYEQYF
>-|TRBJ1-2|TRBV29-1
CSAIEPVSGYTF
>-|TRBJ1-1|TRBV10-3
CAISESMNTEAFF
>-|TRBJ2-5|TRBV20-1
CSAGAGADRETQYF
>-|TRBJ2-1|TRBV7-3
CASSLTGREGNEQFF
>TRBD2|TRBJ2-1|TRBV14
CASSLGLAASSYNEQFF
>-|TRBJ2-1|TRBV5-1
CASRGTTSGNEQFF
>TRBD2|TRBJ2-1|TRBV11-2
CASSPLRGRQYNEQFF
>-|TRBJ2-3|TRBV5-4
CASSLDRFSTDTQYF
>-|TRBJ2-5|TRBV4-2
CASSPPVGLATQYF
>-|TRBJ2-2|TRBV6-1
CASTLGGRGELFF
>-|TRBJ1-1|TRBV29-1
CSVEFIGGTEAFF
>-|TRBJ1-3|TRBV6-1
CASSEERGTLGNTIYF
>TRBD2|TRBJ2-1|TRBV9
CASSVGTSGRSSYNEQFF
>-|TRBJ1-2|TRBV20-1
CSVPGREGLGYTF
>-|TRBJ2-2|TRBV29-1
CSWQSNTGELFF
>-|TRBJ1-1|TRBV3-1
CASSQETGGTEAFF
>-|TRBJ2-5|TRBV28
CASSPPGAQETQYF
>-|TRBJ2-7|TRBV12-3/TRBV12-4
CASSLDSFREQYF
>-|TRBJ2-6|TRBV19
CATFSMRGGAGANVLTF
>-|TRBJ2-4|TRBV3-1
CASSRREISDIQYF
>-|TRBJ1-2|TRBV5-4
CASSRSGADYGYTF
>-|TRBJ2-3|TRBV19
CASNPGRTDTQYF
>TRBD2|TRBJ2-1|TRBV10-3
CAISGAGADLAGSSYNEQFF
>TRBD1|TRBJ2-1|TRBV28
CASKQGASYNEQFF
>TRBD2|TRBJ2-1|TRBV5-1
CASSRRAPGGGSSYNEQFF
>TRBD2|TRBJ2-2|TRBV11-2
CASSLVGTSSTGELFF
>-|TRBJ2-7|TRBV5-6
CASSLVQSASYEQYF
>TRBD1|TRBJ1-1|TRBV5-1
CASSSTGGYTEAFF
>TRBD1|TRBJ2-2|TRBV27
CASSFAGQGNTGELFF
>-|TRBJ1-3|TRBV4-2
CASSQEARGSGNTIYF
>-|TRBJ2-3|TRBV20-1
CSARDARITDTQYF
>-|TRBJ2-2|TRBV5-1
CASSLLGANTGELFF
>-|TRBJ1-1|TRBV2
CASRREPNTEAFF
>-|TRBJ1-3|TRBV28
CASISPGTPGNTIYF
>-|TRBJ2-7|TRBV20-1
CSARVDLSSEQYF
>-|TRBJ2-7|TRBV5-6
CASSSFGQTNYEQYF
>-|TRBJ1-2|TRBV11-2
CASSLDENSGLGYGYTF
>TRBD1|TRBJ1-1|TRBV15
CATSRGRGQADTEAFF
>TRBD1|TRBJ1-1|TRBV12-3/TRBV12-4
CASSVDRGNTEAFF
>-|TRBJ2-7|TRBV18
CASSSTATYEQYF
>-|TRBJ2-5|TRBV5-1
CASSLALRPEGGETQYF
>-|TRBJ1-5|TRBV2
CASSDGQPQHF
>-|TRBJ2-2|TRBV25-1
CASSERGTRTGELFF
>-|TRBJ2-5|TRBV6-2/TRBV6-3
CASSYNGGDQETQYF
>TRBD1|TRBJ2-5|TRBV4-2
CASSQGQGRQETQYF
>TRBD2|TRBJ2-3|TRBV5-1
CASSSPWRERADTQYF
>TRBD2|TRBJ2-5|TRBV7-9
CASSLMSGSQETQYF
>-|TRBJ1-2|TRBV5-6
CASSPDSYLSYGYTF
>-|TRBJ1-5|TRBV2
CASNLAGVGQPQHF
>-|TRBJ1-3|TRBV11-1
CASRSTGPGRDSSGNTIYF